The next 22 T cell receptor beta chains were all read from a single sample in a study of OX40 agonist ivuxolimab in advanced cancers. Measured with immunoSEQ multiplex PCR; TCRdb has only the in-frame clones, and not every one. The table lists approximately 62,000 clones, approximately 86% of them singletons. The sample consisted of CD4+ or CD8+ T cells sorted from blood, taken in a trial of the OX40 agonist ivuxolimab. Receptor source: an adult with an advanced solid tumor such as melanoma, head and neck, liver or kidney cancer.

V and J are TRBV6-1 and TRBJ1-3; 8 bases align to TRBD1. The CDR3 is 14 residues long. V dropped 7 bases and J dropped 8; count of bases not matched to a gene: 10. Germline loops: CDR1 MNHNS, CDR2 SASEGT. This CDR3 is CASTTGTGLHTIYF. The CDR3 DNA reads TGTGCCAGCACTACAGGGACAGGACTGCACACCATATATTTT.

The V call is TRBV6-5, the J call TRBJ2-7; D is perhaps TRBD2 (6 bases). Germline V lookup: CDR1 MNHEY, CDR2 SVGAGI. The germline V and J ends were trimmed by 5 bases and 3 bases, with 17 bases remaining between them. This CDR3 spans 15 amino acids. The CDR3 DNA reads as TGTGCCAGCAGTCTACCCCTGGCGGGACGCTACGAGCAGTACTTC. It specifies CASSLPLAGRYEQYF.

The chain uses TRBV5-1 and TRBJ1-5; no definite D call. From germline, CDR1 is SGHRS and CDR2 YFSETQ. The CDR3 is 13 amino acids. V gave up 0 bases and J gave up 4 bases, with 5 bases separating them. CDR3 bases: TGCGCCAGCAGCTTGGCCGGGAATCAGCCCCAGCATTTT. Its translation is CASSLAGNQPQHF.

This chain uses TRBV19 with TRBJ2-2; D assignment may be TRBD1 or TRBD2 (5 bases each). V gave up 4 bases and J gave up 3 bases, with 9 bases separating them. This CDR3 region has 14 residues. Germline loops: CDR1 LNHDA, CDR2 SQIVND (reference sequence). The DNA for the CDR3 is TGTGCCAGTAGTACGGGACGGGACACCGGGGAGCTGTTTTTT. Translation gives CASSTGRDTGELFF.

The table lists this clone with a count of one. The chain is built from TRBV7-8 and TRBJ1-2; 9 nucleotides align to TRBD1. The V and J ends lost 7 bases and 6 bases, in that order; junction bases with no gene match: 9. The CDR3 loop spans 14 amino acids. Germline lookup yields CDR1 SGHVS and CDR2 FQNEAQ. The CDR3 is CASTSGQGMNGYTF. Written as DNA, the CDR3 is TGTGCCAGCACCTCCGGACAGGGGATGAATGGCTACACCTTC.

The V gene is TRBV18, the J gene TRBJ1-5, with TRBD1 as a possible D gene (6 bases). V lost 4 bases to trimming and J lost 8 bases, with 18 bases between them. The CDR3 spans 15 residues. Germline values: CDR1 KGHSH, CDR2 LQKENI. The CDR3 DNA reads as TGTGCCAGCTCACTCGACAGGCCACCCATCGAGCCCCAGCATTTT. Protein: CASSLDRPPIEPQHF. The entire variable domain, with the rest obtained from reference TRBV18 and TRBJ1-5, is as follows: NAGVMQNPRHLVRRRGQEARLRCSPMKGHSHVYWYRQLPEEGLKFMVYLQKENIIDESGMPKERFSAEFPKEGPSILRIQQVVRGDSAAYFCASSLDRPPIEPQHFGDGTRLSIL.

J is TRBJ2-1 and V is TRBV7-9; 8 nucleotides line up with TRBD1. The CDR3 is 14 amino acids. CDR1 and CDR2 from the germline V gene are SEHNR and FQNEAQ (reference sequence). V was clipped by 5 bases and J by 8 bases; unmatched bases: 8. DNA of the CDR3: TGTGCCAGCAGCAGGGACAGGTCAGGGGATGAGCAGTTCTTC. Translation gives CASSRDRSGDEQFF.

This chain links TRBV28 with TRBJ1-5; D remains ambiguous. V was clipped by 4 bases and J by 7 bases, with 14 bases between them. The CDR3 totals 14 residues. The germline V gene encodes CDR1 MDHEN and CDR2 SYDVKM. The CDR3 DNA is TGTGCCAGCAGTTCAGTCCCCCTGGGACAGCCCCAGCATTTT. Its protein is CASSSVPLGQPQHF. Full variable domain (outside the CDR3, taken from reference TRBV28 and TRBJ1-5): DVKVTQSSRYLVKRTGEKVFLECVQDMDHENMFWYRQDPGLGLRLIYFSYDVKMKEKGDIPEGYSVSREKKERFSLILESASTNQTSMYLCASSSVPLGQPQHFGDGTRLSIL.

V is TRBV6-6 and J is TRBJ2-3; D not certain. The CDR3 has 12 residues. Germline V gene lookup returns CDR1 MNHNY and CDR2 SVGAGI (reference sequence). V lost 2 bases to trimming and J lost 4 bases, with 4 bases between them. The CDR3 sequence is CASSYIADTQYF. CDR3 DNA sequence: TGTGCCAGCAGTTACATTGCAGATACGCAGTATTTT.

This chain joins TRBV9 and TRBJ2-2; no firm D call. The CDR3 has 15 amino acids. Germline V gene sequence: CDR1 SGDLS, CDR2 YYNGEE. V was shortened by 0 bases and J by 1 base, with 7 bases between the two germline ends. The CDR3, as DNA: TGTGCCAGCAGCGTAGTCTCTGGGAACACCGGGGAGCTGTTTTTT. It encodes CASSVVSGNTGELFF.

The rearrangement joins TRBV18 to TRBJ2-7; no definite D call. CDR1 is KGHSH and CDR2 is LQKENI in the germline V gene. The CDR3 runs 12 residues. Trimming took 3 bases from V and 4 from J, leaving 7 bases between them. The CDR3: CASSPDLYEQYF. Here the CDR3 DNA reads TGTGCCAGCTCACCCGATCTGTACGAGCAGTACTTC.

V and J are TRBV9 and TRBJ2-1; no definite D call. The V and J ends lost 0 bases and 7 bases respectively, with 14 bases between them. CDR1 SGDLS and CDR2 YYNGEE come from the germline V gene. CDR3 length equals 15 residues. The CDR3 reads CASSVAPSFPNEQFF. DNA for the CDR3: TGTGCCAGCAGCGTAGCGCCTAGTTTCCCAAATGAGCAGTTCTTC. The whole variable domain, filled in from reference TRBV9 and TRBJ2-1, reads DSGVTQTPKHLITATGQRVTLRCSPRSGDLSVYWYQQSLDQGLQFLIQYYNGEERAKGNILERFSAQQFPDLHSELNLSSLELGDSALYFCASSVAPSFPNEQFFGPGTRLTVL.

The chain links TRBV20-1 to TRBJ1-1; D unresolved. The germline gives CDR1 DFQATT, CDR2 SNEGSKA (reference sequence). V was shortened by 3 bases and J by 5 bases, with 7 bases between the two germline ends. This CDR3 comprises 11 residues. The DNA for the CDR3 is TGCAGTGCTAGTCCGGGGACTGAAGCTTTCTTT. This translates into CSASPGTEAFF.

J is TRBJ1-2 and V is TRBV7-8; D gene unclear. This CDR3 has 15 residues. CDR1 is SGHVS and CDR2 is FQNEAQ in the germline V gene. V lost 5 bases to trimming and J lost 7 bases, with 20 bases between them. CDR3 loop: CASSPAAGALSGYTF. DNA for the CDR3: TGTGCCAGCAGCCCTGCCGCGGGAGCCCTTAGTGGCTACACCTTC.

This clone has just one count. J is TRBJ2-1 and V is TRBV19, with 13 bases that match TRBD2. Germline CDR1 LNHDA, CDR2 SQIVND (reference sequence). Unmatched junction bases numbered 4, after V lost 5 bases and J lost 6 bases. CDR3 length: 15 amino acids. The CDR3 spells CASSPRLAGGNEQFF. As DNA, the CDR3 is TGTGCCAGTAGTCCCCGACTAGCGGGAGGCAATGAGCAGTTCTTC. Full variable domain (remainder filled in from reference TRBV19 and TRBJ2-1): DGGITQSPKYLFRKEGQNVTLSCEQNLNHDAMYWYRQDPGQGLRLIYYSQIVNDFQKGDIAEGYSVSREKKESFPLTVTSAQKNPTAFYLCASSPRLAGGNEQFFGPGTRLTVL.

V and J are TRBV4-1 and TRBJ2-7; D is uncertain. V gave up 0 bases and J gave up 2 bases, with 11 bases separating them. Germline CDR1 is MGHRA and CDR2 is YSYEKL. The CDR3 covers 15 residues. Here the CDR3 reads CASSQDKAGPYEQYF. CDR3 sequence (DNA): TGCGCCAGCAGCCAAGATAAGGCAGGCCCCTACGAGCAGTACTTC.

In its sample, this clone was seen a few times. This sequence joins TRBV30 and TRBJ1-1; D is undetermined. Germline lookup yields CDR1 GTSNPN and CDR2 SVGIG (reference sequence). The CDR3 totals 11 residues. Between the trimmed V and J ends, which lost 2 bases and 7 bases, there was a span of 8 bases. The CDR3 spells CAWSRRLEAFF. The CDR3 DNA reads TGTGCCTGGAGTCGACGACTTGAAGCTTTCTTT.

The genes are TRBV9 and TRBJ2-2, with a possible D match to TRBD1 (5 bases). V lost 2 bases, J lost 3 bases, and 11 bases lay in between. Germline V gene sequence: CDR1 SGDLS, CDR2 YYNGEE. This CDR3 is built from 15 residues. The CDR3 spells CASSVGHRDTGELFF. DNA for the CDR3: TGTGCCAGCAGCGTCGGACACCGAGACACCGGGGAGCTGTTTTTT.

This chain joins TRBV5-4 and TRBJ2-5, with D possibly called TRBD1 or TRBD2 (5 bases each). The ends were cut back, 4 bases at V and 4 bases at J, with 17 bases in the middle. This CDR3 comprises 15 residues. The germline gives CDR1 SGHNT, CDR2 YYREEE (reference sequence). The CDR3 is CASSSGQGIVETQYF. The CDR3 DNA reads as TGTGCCAGCAGCAGCGGCCAGGGAATAGTAGAGACCCAGTACTTC.

The V gene is TRBV6-1, the J gene TRBJ2-2; D is unclear. Per the germline V gene, CDR1 is MNHNS and CDR2 is SASEGT. V lost 5 bases to trimming and J lost 9 bases, with 10 bases between them. The CDR3 sequence is 12 residues long. The CDR3 sequence: CASSSMGWELFF. In DNA, the CDR3 is TGTGCCAGCAGTAGCATGGGATGGGAGCTGTTTTTT.

The chain joins TRBV15 to TRBJ2-6; no reliable D call. The ends were cut back, 0 bases at V and 0 bases at J, with 12 bases in the middle. CDR3 length: 18 amino acids. The V gene's germline CDR1 is LNHNV and CDR2 YYDKDF (reference sequence). The CDR3 reads CATSREAQGLSGANVLTF. In DNA form, the CDR3 reads TGTGCCACCAGCAGAGAAGCCCAAGGCCTCTCTGGGGCCAACGTCCTGACTTTC.

This sequence joins TRBV11-2 and TRBJ2-3; the match to TRBD2 covers 8 bases. Germline assignment: CDR1 SGHAT and CDR2 FQNNGV. The ends lost 3 bases at V and 2 bases at J; junction bases unmatched: 7. The CDR3 extends over 16 amino acids. This chain's CDR3 is CASSFSGAGPTDTQYF. The CDR3 DNA follows: TGTGCCAGCAGCTTTAGCGGGGCAGGTCCCACAGATACGCAGTATTTT.